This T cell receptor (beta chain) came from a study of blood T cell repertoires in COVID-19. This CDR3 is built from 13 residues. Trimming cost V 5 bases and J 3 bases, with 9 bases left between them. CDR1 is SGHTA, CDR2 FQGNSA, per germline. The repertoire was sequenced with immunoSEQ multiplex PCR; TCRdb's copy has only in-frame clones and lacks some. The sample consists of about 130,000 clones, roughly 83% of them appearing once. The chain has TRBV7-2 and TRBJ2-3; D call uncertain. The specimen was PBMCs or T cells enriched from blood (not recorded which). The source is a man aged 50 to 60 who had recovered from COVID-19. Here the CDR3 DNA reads TGTGCCAGCAGCCGTAGCAGAACAGATACGCAGTATTTT. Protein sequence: CASSRSRTDTQYF. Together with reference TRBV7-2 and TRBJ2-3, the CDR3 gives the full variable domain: GAGVSQSPSNKVTEKGKDVELRCDPISGHTALYWYRQSLGQGLEFLIYFQGNSAPDKSGLPSDRFSAERTGGSVSTLTIQRTQQEDSAVYLCASSRSRTDTQYFGPGTRLTVL.